This is a list of T cell receptor beta chains from one sample in a study of sequential checkpoint blockade in melanoma. TCRdb's table, derived via immunoSEQ multiplex PCR, lists solely in-frame clones and lacks some. The sample carries 35,000 to 40,000 clones, around nine tenths recorded once. This sample comprised CD8+ T cells sorted from blood (inferred from file names), obtained from a patient given nivolumab and ipilimumab in sequence. Receptors were obtained from a human donor with melanoma. The CDR3 runs from the conserved cysteine through the conserved F or W. Fields, in order: V gene, J gene, clone size, D gene, CDR3 protein, CDR3 DNA. A D gene is named only where the DNA matches it firmly. Clone sizes are given selectively: once, few, many, or a class where the clone is expanded.

>TRBV27|TRBJ2-1|.|.
CASSRRGAVNEQFF
TGTGCCAGCAGCCGGAGGGGAGCGGTTAATGAGCAGTTCTTC
>TRBV5-6|TRBJ2-5|.|TRBD2
CASRITGTSGSVLQETQYF
TGTGCCAGCAGAATTACCGGGACTAGCGGGAGTGTGCTCCAAGAGACCCAGTACTTC
>TRBV6-5|TRBJ2-7|once|TRBD1
CASSLGQGVSYEQYF
TGTGCCAGCAGTCTAGGACAGGGGGTATCCTACGAGCAGTACTTC
>TRBV19|TRBJ1-4|.|.
CASTPYLELLNEKLFF
TGTGCCAGTACGCCTTATCTGGAATTACTAAATGAAAAACTGTTTTTT
>TRBV7-8|TRBJ1-2|.|TRBD1
CASSLIQGVHGYTF
TGTGCCAGCAGCTTGATACAGGGGGTCCATGGCTACACCTTC
>TRBV5-6|TRBJ1-1|.|.
CASSLNVRSRTTEAFF
TGTGCCAGCAGCTTGAATGTTCGGTCACGAACCACTGAAGCTTTCTTT
>TRBV29-1|TRBJ2-1|.|TRBD2
CSVEGLAAHNEQFF
TGCAGCGTTGAGGGACTAGCGGCCCACAATGAGCAGTTCTTC
>TRBV5-1|TRBJ2-3|once|TRBD2
CASSLGSSGRHPGDTQYF
TGCGCCAGCAGCTTGGGGTCTAGCGGGAGGCACCCCGGGGATACGCAGTATTTT
>TRBV9|TRBJ2-7|.|.
CASSVDNGAGLNEQYF
TGTGCCAGCAGCGTAGATAACGGTGCGGGACTCAACGAGCAGTACTTC
>TRBV19|TRBJ1-1|.|.
CASRQGNKTEAFF
TGTGCCAGTAGGCAGGGTAATAAAACTGAAGCTTTCTTT
>TRBV9|TRBJ2-3|.|.
CASSVAGDTQYF
TGTGCCAGCAGCGTAGCCGGAGATACGCAGTATTTT
>TRBV7-9|TRBJ2-1|.|.
CASSRLAKDNEQFF
TGTGCCAGCAGCCGGCTAGCGAAGGACAATGAGCAGTTCTTC
>TRBV7-9|TRBJ1-1|.|TRBD1
CASSALQGGNTEAFF
TGTGCCAGCAGCGCCCTACAGGGGGGAAACACTGAAGCTTTCTTT
>TRBV12-5|TRBJ1-4|.|.
CASGLVLSQSNEKLFF
TGTGCTAGTGGTTTGGTACTTAGCCAGAGTAATGAAAAACTGTTTTTT
>TRBV7-9|TRBJ2-2|once|.
CASSLVGAAGELFF
TGTGCCAGCAGCTTAGTAGGGGCGGCCGGGGAGCTGTTTTTT
>TRBV27|TRBJ2-4|.|TRBD1
CASSPRPTGDIQYF
TGTGCCAGCAGTCCCCGCCCGACAGGGGACATTCAGTACTTC
>TRBV29-1|TRBJ1-2|.|TRBD1
CSVGGDRNYGYTF
TGCAGCGTTGGAGGGGACAGAAACTATGGCTACACCTTC
>TRBV27|TRBJ2-1|.|.
CASSRNNEQFF
TGTGCCAGCAGTCGTAACAATGAGCAGTTCTTC
>TRBV7-8|TRBJ2-3|.|.
CASSPSFKLPRTDTQYF
TGTGCCAGCAGCCCGAGTTTTAAGCTACCCCGCACAGATACGCAGTATTTT
>TRBV7-9|TRBJ1-1|.|.
CASSLSGIYTEAFF
TGTGCCAGCAGCTTATCAGGGATATACACTGAAGCTTTCTTT
>TRBV5-4|TRBJ2-6|.|.
CASSLLGANVLTF
TGTGCCAGCAGCTTACTGGGGGCCAACGTCCTGACTTTC
>TRBV27|TRBJ1-2|.|.
CASSLAGADYGYTF
TGTGCCAGCAGTTTAGCGGGGGCGGACTATGGCTACACCTTC
>TRBV19|TRBJ2-3|.|TRBD1
CASSMWGTSGQGWTDTQYF
TGTGCCAGTAGTATGTGGGGGACGTCTGGACAGGGCTGGACAGATACGCAGTATTTT
>TRBV2|TRBJ2-7|.|.
CASRRTSYDEQYF
TGTGCCAGCAGAAGAACTAGCTACGACGAGCAGTACTTC
>TRBV7-2|TRBJ2-4|.|TRBD1
CASSLRGQGIDIQYF
TGTGCCAGCAGCTTACGAGGACAGGGGATAGACATTCAGTACTTC
>TRBV28|TRBJ2-3|.|.
CASSYHSKPTDTQYF
TGTGCCAGCAGTTACCATAGTAAACCCACAGATACGCAGTATTTT
>TRBV5-1|TRBJ1-2|.|.
CASSLRSYGYTF
TGCGCCAGCAGCCTTAGGAGTTATGGCTACACCTTC
>TRBV9|TRBJ2-7|.|TRBD2
CASSVGLAESYEQYF
TGTGCCAGCAGCGTCGGACTAGCGGAAAGCTACGAGCAGTACTTC
>TRBV27|TRBJ2-1|.|TRBD2
CASSLIAGGPYNEQFF
TGTGCCAGCAGTTTGATAGCGGGAGGACCTTACAATGAGCAGTTCTTC
>TRBV7-9|TRBJ2-7|.|TRBD2
CASSLPLGRGGEQYF
TGTGCCAGCAGCTTACCCCTTGGGAGGGGAGGCGAGCAGTACTTC
>TRBV2|TRBJ2-2|.|.
CASSEGQGSGELFF
TGTGCCAGCAGTGAGGGACAAGGAAGCGGGGAGCTGTTTTTT
>TRBV7-9|TRBJ2-1|.|.
CASSLAGRSEQFF
TGTGCCAGCAGCTTAGCGGGCAGGTCAGAGCAGTTCTTC
>TRBV27|TRBJ2-1|.|.
CASTVGDMGEQFF
TGTGCCAGCACAGTGGGAGATATGGGTGAGCAGTTCTTC
>TRBV15|TRBJ2-7|.|.
CATSRDGYTRTNYEQYF
TGTGCCACCAGCAGAGATGGGTATACCCGAACTAACTACGAGCAGTACTTC
>TRBV6-8|TRBJ2-1|.|.
CASSYSRGQPYSGNNEQFF
TGTGCCAGCAGTTACTCCAGGGGACAGCCTTATAGCGGCAACAATGAGCAGTTCTTC
>TRBV7-9|TRBJ2-1|.|.
CASSFQGGEQFF
TGTGCCAGCAGCTTCCAGGGAGGTGAGCAGTTCTTC
>TRBV5-5|TRBJ1-5|large|TRBD1
CASSQRKTGVSNQPQHF
TGTGCCAGCAGCCAAAGAAAGACAGGGGTTAGCAATCAGCCCCAGCATTTT
>TRBV7-9|TRBJ2-3|.|.
CASSLPGTDTQYF
TGTGCCAGCAGCTTACCAGGCACAGATACGCAGTATTTT
>TRBV27|TRBJ1-5|.|.
CASSLRGGQPQHF
TGTGCCAGCAGTTTAAGGGGAGGACAGCCCCAGCATTTT
>TRBV11-2|TRBJ2-7|.|TRBD2
CASSLAGTSGMGEQYF
TGTGCCAGCAGCTTGGCCGGGACTAGCGGGATGGGCGAGCAGTACTTC
>TRBV5-4|TRBJ2-2|.|.
CAISSGRPRGTGELFF
TGTGCCATATCCTCCGGGAGACCTCGTGGCACCGGGGAGCTGTTTTTT